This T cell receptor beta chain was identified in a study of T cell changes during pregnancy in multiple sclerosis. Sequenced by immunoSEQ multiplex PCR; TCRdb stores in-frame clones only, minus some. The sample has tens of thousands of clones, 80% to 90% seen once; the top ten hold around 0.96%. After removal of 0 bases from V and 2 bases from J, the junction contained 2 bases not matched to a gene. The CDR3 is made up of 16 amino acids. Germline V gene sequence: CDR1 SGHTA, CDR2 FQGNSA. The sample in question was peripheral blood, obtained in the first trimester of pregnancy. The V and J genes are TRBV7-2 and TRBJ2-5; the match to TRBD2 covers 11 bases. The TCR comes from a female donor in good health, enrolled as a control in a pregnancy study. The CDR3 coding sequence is TGTGCCAGCAGCTTAGCGGGACTAGCGGATCAAGAGACCCAGTACTTC. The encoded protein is CASSLAGLADQETQYF.